This record looks at one T cell receptor beta chain sequence and its context. Antigen unknown. The entry originates in a study of cytomegalovirus exposure and HLA in healthy donors. Overall study findings and caveats: DRB1 showed the most TCR associations and HLA-C the fewest in a later analysis, as rates varied by HLA locus. Within an earlier analysis, most TCR beta V segments proved productive either about 90% or about 30% of the time. Later on, analysis showed that most CMV-associated TCR beta chains appeared to be HLA-restricted.

There are 16 residues in the CDR3. Trimming at V came to 0 bases and at J to 7 bases, leaving 6 bases not matched to a gene. Per the germline V gene, CDR1 is MNHEY and CDR2 is SVGAGI. Amplification used 60 Vbeta primers and 13 Jbeta primers. TCRdb's table, derived via immunoSEQ multiplex PCR, lists solely in-frame clones and lacks some. This sample has 98,000 or so clones, with more than 70% found just once. The sequencing input was PBMCs. This chain links TRBV6-5 with TRBJ1-6; 7 bases align to TRBD1. The clonotype was recovered from a female donor in good health and CMV-seronegative. CDR3 sequence (DNA): TGTGCCAGCAGTTACTCCCGGGACAGCACCAATTCACCCCTCCACTTT. Protein: CASSYSRDSTNSPLHF.